Following are 18 T cell receptor beta chains from one sample sequenced in a study of T cell responses to AZD1222 COVID-19 vaccine. Sequencing was performed with immunoSEQ multiplex PCR; in TCRdb, only in-frame clones are kept and a portion is missing. Among roughly 140,000 clones listed, about nine tenths were seen once. The material sequenced was peripheral blood, taken on day 0 of AZD1222 vaccination. Receptors originate from an adult in good health.

The V call is TRBV11-3, the J call TRBJ2-1; TRBD1 aligns across 11 bases. V trimming: 1 base; J trimming: 8 bases; junction bases outside the gene matches: 1. Per the germline V gene, CDR1 is SGHNT and CDR2 is YENEEA. This CDR3 is 14 amino acids long. The CDR3 here is CASSLAGQGDEQFF. CDR3 nucleotides: TGTGCCAGCAGCTTAGCGGGACAGGGGGATGAGCAGTTCTTC.

The gene calls are TRBV19 and TRBJ1-1; D perhaps matches TRBD1 (6 bases). Germline CDR1 reads LNHDA; CDR2 reads SQIVND (reference sequence). The CDR3 has 16 amino acids. Trimming shortened V by 6 bases and J by 5 bases, and 22 bases separated the two germline ends. The CDR3 here is CASSPGTLGKKTEAFF. CDR3 in DNA: TGTGCCAGTAGCCCCGGGACACTGGGAAAGAAAACTGAAGCTTTCTTT.

The chain joins TRBV24-1 to TRBJ2-3; a possible D gene is TRBD2 (5 bases). This CDR3 is built from 20 residues. Germline CDR1 reads KGHDR; CDR2 reads SFDVKD. The ends were cut back, 0 bases at V and 4 bases at J, with 25 bases in the middle. CDR3 DNA sequence: TGTGCCACCAGTGATTTGCGAGATTCGAGCGGCGGAAGGAATGCAGATACGCAGTATTTT. Translation gives CATSDLRDSSGGRNADTQYF.

The chain combines TRBV10-3 with TRBJ1-5; 7 positions agree with TRBD1. The CDR3 is 14 residues long. The ends lost 3 bases at V and 4 bases at J; junction bases unmatched: 3. In germline, CDR1 is ENHRY, CDR2 SYGVKD. The CDR3 sequence is CAISDRDRNQPQHF. The CDR3 DNA reads as TGTGCCATCAGTGACCGGGACAGAAATCAGCCCCAGCATTTT.

This sequence joins TRBV28 and TRBJ1-5; D not certain. The ends were cut back, 5 bases at V and 0 bases at J, with 20 bases in the middle. CDR1 MDHEN and CDR2 SYDVKM come from the germline V gene. CDR3 length: 18 residues. DNA for the CDR3: TGTGCCAGCAGTGAGTGGGGTCATTCCTCTTATAGCAATCAGCCCCAGCATTTT. Translating gives CASSEWGHSSYSNQPQHF.

The chain joins TRBV12-3 or TRBV12-4 to TRBJ2-7; D is unclear. V gave up 3 bases and J gave up 2 bases, with 2 bases separating them. This CDR3 comprises 11 residues. The CDR3 nucleotides are TGTGCCAGCAGTTTTGCCTACGAGCAGTACTTC. Its translation: CASSFAYEQYF.

The V and J genes are TRBV28 and TRBJ1-2; D perhaps matches TRBD1 (5 bases). Trimming stripped 4 bases from V and 5 bases from J, with 11 bases between. This CDR3 spans 13 amino acids. Germline V lookup: CDR1 MDHEN, CDR2 SYDVKM. Here the CDR3 reads CASSSPGKYGYTF. The CDR3 DNA is TGTGCCAGCAGTTCTCCAGGGAAATATGGCTACACCTTC.

This chain joins TRBV4-1 and TRBJ1-4; D is ambiguous. The length of the CDR3 is 14 residues. Germline CDR1 MGHRA, CDR2 YSYEKL. With 8 bases removed from V and 7 bases from J, the gap between germline ends came to 17 bases. The CDR3 DNA follows: TGCGCCAGCCAAAAGGACGAACAGCGTGAAAAACTGTTTTTT. Amino acid sequence: CASQKDEQREKLFF.

The chain is built from TRBV13 and TRBJ2-4, with D unresolved. The germline gives CDR1 PRHDT, CDR2 FYEKMQ (reference sequence). V was shortened by 5 bases and J by 0 bases, with 2 bases between the two germline ends. This CDR3 spans 12 amino acids. CDR3 region: CASSTAKNIQYF. Written as DNA, the CDR3 is TGTGCCAGCAGCACAGCCAAAAACATTCAGTACTTC. Full variable domain (outside the CDR3, taken from reference TRBV13 and TRBJ2-4): AAGVIQSPRHLIKEKRETATLKCYPIPRHDTVYWYQQGPGQDPQFLISFYEKMQSDKGSIPDRFSAQQFSDYHSELNMSSLELGDSALYFCASSTAKNIQYFGAGTRLSVL.

The V gene is TRBV18, the J gene TRBJ2-7; 10 bases fit TRBD1. With 0 bases clipped from V and 3 bases from J, the junction kept 8 bases outside the gene matches. Germline CDR1 reads KGHSH; CDR2 reads LQKENI. CDR3 length: 17 amino acids. CDR3 sequence: CASSPPYLGQGYYEQYF. The DNA of the CDR3 is TGTGCCAGCTCACCACCATATCTGGGACAGGGGTACTACGAGCAGTACTTC.

The chain links TRBV18 to TRBJ1-2; TRBD1 might be the D (5 bases). This CDR3 spans 17 amino acids. V was shortened by 2 bases and J by 0 bases, with 16 bases between the two germline ends. Germline lookup yields CDR1 KGHSH and CDR2 LQKENI. The CDR3 bases are TGTGCCAGCTCACCATTTGACAGAACCGTAGCTAACTATGGCTACACCTTC. This sequence encodes CASSPFDRTVANYGYTF.

This clone has a single count. This sequence joins TRBV9 and TRBJ1-6; D is uncertain. This CDR3 contains 13 residues. V was trimmed by 0 bases and J by 8 bases, leaving 6 bases between them. Germline V lookup: CDR1 SGDLS, CDR2 YYNGEE. CDR3 residues: CASSVVSDSPLHF. The CDR3 DNA reads TGTGCCAGCAGCGTAGTATCAGATTCACCCCTCCACTTT.

CDR3 DNA sequence: TGTGCCAGCAGCCAAGCGGCAGGATATCGAAATGGAAACACCATATATTTT. Translated, it gives CASSQAAGYRNGNTIYF. The chain combines TRBV3-1 (or the pseudogene TRBV3-2) with TRBJ1-3; D unresolved. The CDR3 consists of 17 residues. V lost 1 base and J lost 3, with 16 bases in between. Germline values: CDR1 LGHDT, CDR2 YNNKEL (reference sequence).

The V gene is TRBV28, the J gene TRBJ2-6; 11 positions agree with TRBD1. V shed 2 bases and J 3 bases; nucleotides not matched to a gene: 6. The CDR3 has 18 residues. Germline V gene lookup returns CDR1 MDHEN and CDR2 SYDVKM. CDR3 DNA: TGTGCCAGCAGTTTACAGGACAGGGGGCGCTTTGGGGCCAACGTCCTGACTTTC. Protein product: CASSLQDRGRFGANVLTF.

The chain joins TRBV4-2 to TRBJ2-3; D is unresolved. Per the germline V gene, CDR1 is LGHNA and CDR2 is YNFKEQ. V dropped 1 base and J dropped 5 bases, with 13 bases sitting between them. The CDR3 runs 15 residues. Here the CDR3 reads CASSQGKREIDTQYF. As DNA, the CDR3 is TGTGCCAGCAGCCAAGGGAAAAGGGAAATAGATACGCAGTATTTT.

The chain links TRBV6-2 or TRBV6-3 to TRBJ1-6, with a weak D call TRBD1 (6 bases). Germline V CDR1 and CDR2: MNHEY, SVGEGT. V lost 7 bases, J lost 8 bases, and 15 bases lay in between. The CDR3 runs to 14 residues. The CDR3 DNA reads TGTGCCAGCACCCCGACGGGGGGCTATTCACCCCTCCACTTT. Its protein is CASTPTGGYSPLHF.

The chain carries TRBV10-3 and TRBJ1-2; TRBD1 matches 7 bases. V shed 10 bases and J 7 bases; nucleotides not matched to a gene: 12. The germline CDR1 and CDR2 sequences are ENHRY and SYGVKD. CDR3 length: 13 amino acids. CDR3 sequence reads: CASTGTALLGYTF. The CDR3 DNA sequence: TGTGCCAGCACCGGGACAGCGCTGCTTGGCTACACCTTC.

The chain has TRBV7-9 and TRBJ2-7, with TRBD1 identical over 7 bases. V dropped 5 bases and J dropped 1; count of bases not matched to a gene: 5. The CDR3 contains 14 residues. Germline V gives CDR1 SEHNR, CDR2 FQNEAQ (reference sequence). CDR3 bases: TGTGCCAGCAGCGGGGGACAGCTATCCTACGAGCAGTACTTC. This gives the protein CASSGGQLSYEQYF.